This T cell receptor (beta chain) was sequenced for a study of T cells in Graves' hyperthyroidism and ophthalmopathy. There were TCR beta CDR3 regions amplified from RNA transcripts. With the HTBI primer set, the TCR CDR3 went through a first round of RT-PCR. TCRdb reprocessed the multiplex PCR reads with MiXCR, giving one entry per CDR3 protein. The sample contains fewer than 250,000 distinct CDR3 sequences, 24% of which appear only once. Between the trimmed V and J ends, which lost 4 bases and 0 bases, there was a span of 10 bases. This CDR3 comprises 14 residues. Germline-derived CDR1 and CDR2 are MDHEN and SYDVKM.

This TCR was sampled from a woman aged 40 to 55 with Graves' ophthalmopathy. Material for sequencing was blood. The chain employs TRBV28 and TRBJ2-7; D unresolved. The CDR3 DNA is TGTGCCAGCAGTTGGTTTGGGGTCTCCTACGAGCAGTACTTC. Its protein is CASSWFGVSYEQYF.